This TCR beta chain was sequenced in a study of a mutant IDH1 vaccine in newly diagnosed glioma. Some clones are missing from TCRdb's copy, which holds only in-frame ones; the method was immunoSEQ multiplex PCR. The data show tens of thousands of clones, about 80% seen once. The germline V and J ends were trimmed by 10 bases and 9 bases, with 16 bases remaining between them. Per germline, CDR1 SNHLY and CDR2 FYNNEI. This CDR3 region has 12 residues. Time point reported: week 11, during vaccination. Topical imiquimod was applied with each vaccine dose, which held 300 ug of mutant IDH1 20-mer peptide. This clone was counted a few times. Its target is not known.

Sequences were derived from PBMCs, sampled from a glioma patient whose treatment included an IDH1 peptide vaccine. J is TRBJ2-1 and V is TRBV2; a weak D match, TRBD2 (7 bases). The sequence derives from a man aged 50 or older with glioma. CDR3 amino acids: CAILGGGGEQFF. For the CDR3, the DNA is TGTGCCATCCTAGGGGGGGGTGGTGAGCAGTTCTTC.